Below, 21 T cell receptor beta chains from the same sample are listed, as sequenced in a study of blood T cell repertoires in COVID-19 (dated by TCRdb to between 2020 and 2021). The method behind the library was the immunoSEQ multiplex PCR assay. TCRdb retrieved this table from immuneACCESS and kept in-frame rearrangements only. Not all clones are present; in checked studies, unresolved V genes account for under half, and no reason is known for the remainder. The sample table holds about 140,000 clones, of which less than 85% were seen once. The top ten clones comprise 1.5% to 2% of the sample. Material for sequencing was PBMCs or T cells enriched from blood (not recorded which). The receptors were gathered from a young woman who had been exposed to COVID-19.

The rearrangement uses TRBV2 and TRBJ1-1, with a weak D call TRBD1 (5 bases). Germline CDR1 SNHLY, CDR2 FYNNEI. The V and J ends lost 3 bases and 2 bases respectively, with 7 bases between them. This CDR3 spans 13 amino acids. Here the CDR3 reads CASSDQGNTEAFF. For the CDR3, the DNA is TGTGCCAGCAGTGATCAGGGAAACACTGAAGCTTTCTTT.

The V call is TRBV28, the J call TRBJ2-1, with 10 nucleotides matching TRBD2. The V segment lost 2 bases and the J segment 9 bases; nucleotides outside the gene matches: 7. CDR1 is MDHEN, CDR2 SYDVKM, per germline. This CDR3 is built from 15 residues. Written as DNA, the CDR3 is TGTGCCAGCAGTTTAATTCCCGGGACTAGCGTTGAGCAGTTCTTC. Translated, it gives CASSLIPGTSVEQFF.

The J gene is TRBJ2-7, the V gene TRBV7-2; possible D gene TRBD2, 5 bases. The V gene's germline CDR1 is SGHTA and CDR2 FQGNSA. This CDR3 spans 15 amino acids. Trimming removed 3 bases at V and 7 bases at J, with 19 bases between. This CDR3 reads CASSFPEMEVLEQYF. The CDR3, as DNA: TGTGCCAGCAGCTTCCCGGAGATGGAGGTTTTAGAGCAGTACTTC.

This clone showed up just once. This sequence joins TRBV7-2 and TRBJ2-1; a possible D gene is TRBD2 (5 bases). Germline values: CDR1 SGHTA, CDR2 FQGNSA. V was clipped by 1 base and J by 9 bases, with 13 bases between them. The CDR3 contains 14 residues. CDR3 region: CASSLGGPVPEQFF. The CDR3 coding sequence is TGTGCCAGCAGCTTAGGCGGGCCGGTACCTGAGCAGTTCTTC.

This clone appeared a single time. The V and J genes are TRBV21-1 and TRBJ2-7; the table names TRBD2, a call not compared with the DNA. TRBV21-1 is reported as a pseudogene. The CDR3 sequence is 16 residues long. CDR3 DNA sequence: TGTGCCAGCAGCAAAGGGACTAGCGGACCTCTCTACGAGCAGTACTTC. Amino acid sequence: CASSKGTSGPLYEQYF.

The chain uses TRBV2 and TRBJ2-7; TRBD1 matches at 10 bases. V shed 7 bases, J shed 4 bases, and the junction held 7 bases outside the gene matches. The CDR3 has 14 residues. Germline loops: CDR1 SNHLY, CDR2 FYNNEI. CDR3 protein: CASNPGTGDYEQYF. The CDR3 DNA reads TGTGCCAGCAATCCAGGGACAGGGGATTACGAGCAGTACTTC.

This clone came up once. The genes are TRBV5-5 and TRBJ2-1, with 13 bases fitting TRBD2. V lost 4 bases, J lost 6 bases, and 4 bases stayed unmatched. The CDR3 has 15 residues. The V gene's germline CDR1 is SGHKS and CDR2 YYEKEE (reference sequence). The CDR3 reads CASSRTSGRVNEQFF. DNA of the CDR3: TGTGCCAGCAGCAGGACTAGCGGGAGAGTCAATGAGCAGTTCTTC.

The chain uses TRBV5-1 and TRBJ2-7, with D possibly TRBD2 on 6 matching bases. Deletions cut 0 bases from V and 7 bases from J, with 23 bases between. Germline loops: CDR1 SGHRS, CDR2 YFSETQ. The CDR3 extends over 17 amino acids. CDR3 sequence: CASSLAGYQTPGGEQYF. The CDR3 DNA reads as TGCGCCAGCAGCTTGGCCGGCTATCAGACTCCTGGGGGGGAGCAGTACTTC.

V gene TRBV2 combines with J gene TRBJ2-1; 12 bases line up with TRBD2. The germline V gene has CDR1 SNHLY and CDR2 FYNNEI. The CDR3 sequence is 16 residues long. V lost 11 bases to trimming and J lost 4 bases; unmatched junction nucleotides: 12. The CDR3 DNA reads as TGTGCCGGGCCGGGACTAGCGGGCGCGAAGTACAATGAGCAGTTCTTC. It is translated as CAGPGLAGAKYNEQFF.

The chain uses TRBV27 and TRBJ2-7; 9 nucleotides match TRBD1. This CDR3 spans 15 amino acids. Germline assignment: CDR1 MNHEY and CDR2 SMNVEV (reference sequence). V was pared by 6 bases and J by 6 bases, with 12 bases of the junction left unmatched. CDR3: CASRPSGTGSGEQYF. In nucleotides, the CDR3 is TGTGCCAGCAGGCCATCCGGGACAGGGAGTGGCGAGCAGTACTTC.

This clone was picked up a small number of times. The V call is TRBV5-1, the J call TRBJ2-7; possible D gene TRBD1, 6 bases. Germline V gene sequence: CDR1 SGHRS, CDR2 YFSETQ. V was pared by 3 bases and J by 1 base, with 11 bases between. The CDR3 spans 14 residues. Written as DNA, the CDR3 is TGCGCCAGCAGCTCGGACAGTTTTTCCTACGAGCAGTACTTC. This encodes CASSSDSFSYEQYF. Combining the CDR3 with reference TRBV5-1 and TRBJ2-7 gives the whole variable domain KAGVTQTPRYLIKTRGQQVTLSCSPISGHRSVSWYQQTPGQGLQFLFEYFSETQRNKGNFPGRFSGRQFSNSRSEMNVSTLELGDSALYLCASSSDSFSYEQYFGPGTRLTVT.

This chain uses TRBV6-6 with TRBJ1-1; D may be TRBD1 (6 bases). The CDR3 runs 16 residues. Trimming shortened V by 6 bases and J by 0 bases, and 17 bases separated the two germline ends. Germline CDR1 MNHNY, CDR2 SVGAGI (reference sequence). The CDR3 DNA sequence: TGTGCCAGCAGGGGGACAATACCTCCTGTGAACACTGAAGCTTTCTTT. Its protein product is CASRGTIPPVNTEAFF.

The chain uses TRBV5-8 and TRBJ2-4; the D gene is possibly TRBD1 (5 bases). Looked up from germline, CDR1 is SGHTS and CDR2 is YDEGEE. The CDR3 is 16 residues long. The V end lost 0 bases, the J end lost 0 bases, and 10 bases lay between the germline ends. As DNA, the CDR3 is TGTGCCAGCAGCTTGGGACAGACTTTAGCCAAAAACATTCAGTACTTC. Residues: CASSLGQTLAKNIQYF. Full variable domain (outside the CDR3, taken from reference TRBV5-8 and TRBJ2-4): EAGVTQSPTHLIKTRGQQATLRCSPISGHTSVYWYQQALGLGLQFLLWYDEGEERNRGNFPPRFSGRQFPNYSSELNVNALELEDSALYLCASSLGQTLAKNIQYFGAGTRLSVL.

The genes are TRBV9 and TRBJ2-3; D ambiguous. The V end was cut by 3 bases, the J end by 4 bases, with 6 bases between. The CDR3 is 12 amino acids. The germline CDR1 and CDR2 sequences are SGDLS and YYNGEE. CDR3 residues: CASSARPDTQYF. The CDR3 nucleotides read TGTGCCAGCAGCGCTAGACCAGATACGCAGTATTTT.

The chain joins TRBV6-6 to TRBJ1-2; 10 bases agree with TRBD1. Germline lookup yields CDR1 MNHNY and CDR2 SVGAGI (reference sequence). This CDR3 is 15 amino acids long. The J segment lost 4 bases and the V segment lost 3 bases, leaving 5 bases of the junction unmatched. The CDR3 nucleotides are TGTGCCAGCAGTTATCGGGACAGGGGCGGCTATGGCTACACCTTC. Amino acid sequence: CASSYRDRGGYGYTF.

The chain employs TRBV30 and TRBJ2-2; a possible D gene is TRBD1 (6 bases). Germline CDR1 GTSNPN, CDR2 SVGIG (reference sequence). The CDR3 is 16 amino acids. V gave up 0 bases and J gave up 2 bases, with 13 bases separating them. The CDR3 nucleotides are TGTGCCTGGAGTGTGGGACACCAGATTAACACCGGGGAGCTGTTTTTT. Encoded protein: CAWSVGHQINTGELFF.

The chain recombines TRBV27 with TRBJ2-1, with D tentatively TRBD2 (6 bases). V lost 5 bases and J lost 7, with 21 bases in between. CDR3 size: 16 residues. Germline loops: CDR1 MNHEY, CDR2 SMNVEV (reference sequence). CDR3 sequence reads: CASSPRGAGRLNEQFF. Written as DNA, the CDR3 is TGTGCCAGCAGTCCAAGAGGGGCGGGGAGGCTAAATGAGCAGTTCTTC.

V gene TRBV18 combines with J gene TRBJ2-1; 11 nucleotides line up with TRBD2. Per the germline V gene, CDR1 is KGHSH and CDR2 is LQKENI. Unmatched junction bases numbered 3, after V lost 5 bases and J lost 0 bases. The CDR3 length is 16 residues. The CDR3 coding sequence is TGTGCCAGCTCAGTTCTAGCGGGGGGCTCCTACAATGAGCAGTTCTTC. Its translation: CASSVLAGGSYNEQFF.

The chain couples TRBV27 to TRBJ1-2; D is perhaps TRBD1 (5 bases). The CDR3 runs 15 residues. Between the trimmed V and J ends, which lost 7 bases and 3 bases, there was a span of 18 bases. Germline CDR1 and CDR2: MNHEY and SMNVEV (reference sequence). DNA of the CDR3: TGTGCCAGCAAAGCGGTCCCAGGGAGGTACTATGGCTACACCTTC. Translated, it gives CASKAVPGRYYGYTF.

This chain links TRBV12-3 or TRBV12-4 with TRBJ1-2; D gene uncertain. The CDR3 consists of 13 residues. V was cut by 5 bases and J by 3 bases, with 10 bases left in between. DNA for the CDR3: TGTGCCAGCAGTCCTCTCGGGGACTATGGCTACACCTTC. Translating gives CASSPLGDYGYTF.

The rearrangement links TRBV29-1 to TRBJ1-6, with 8 bases that match TRBD1. The CDR3 is 13 residues long. Germline V gene lookup returns CDR1 SQVTM and CDR2 ANQGSEA. V shed 5 bases, J shed 6 bases, and the junction held 3 bases outside the gene matches. CDR3 loop: CSVRGQGNSPLHF. The CDR3 DNA reads TGCAGCGTTCGAGGACAGGGTAATTCACCCCTCCACTTT.